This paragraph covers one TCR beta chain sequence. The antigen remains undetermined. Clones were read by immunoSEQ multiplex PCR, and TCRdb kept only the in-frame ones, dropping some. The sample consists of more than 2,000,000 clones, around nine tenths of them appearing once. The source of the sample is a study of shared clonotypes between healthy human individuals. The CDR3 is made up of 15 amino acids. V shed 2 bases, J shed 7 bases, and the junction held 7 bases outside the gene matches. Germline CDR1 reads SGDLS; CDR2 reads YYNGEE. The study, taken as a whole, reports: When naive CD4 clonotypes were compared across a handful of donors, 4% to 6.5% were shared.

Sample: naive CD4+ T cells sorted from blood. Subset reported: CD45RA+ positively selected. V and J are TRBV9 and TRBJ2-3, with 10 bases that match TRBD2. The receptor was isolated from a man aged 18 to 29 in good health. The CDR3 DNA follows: TGTGCCAGCAGCGTCACTAGCGGGATATTCAATACGCAGTATTTT. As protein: CASSVTSGIFNTQYF.